The source of this T cell receptor beta chain is a study of Ad26.COV2.S vaccination and SARS-CoV-2 variants. Study information: Ad26.COV2.S given intramuscularly, once or twice 56 days apart.

The treatment: some 19 received Ad26.COV2.S at low or high dose, single or two shots; five or six received placebo; per-sample allocation not given. The study sampled participants on day 63 after the first vaccine or placebo injection. Within Boston, the person who donated was an adult of 18-55 years. This CDR3 contains 15 residues. Germline assignment: CDR1 LGHNA and CDR2 YSLEER. V dropped 0 bases and J dropped 5 bases, with 13 bases sitting between them. As concerns this clone: Its antigen remains unidentified.

Study results and limitations: Vaccine recipients and placebo recipients showed similar non-spike TCR breadth.

TCRdb keeps only in-frame clones here, not all; method: immunoSEQ multiplex PCR. Among 300,000 to 350,000 clones listed, about 88% were seen once. This chain links TRBV4-3 with TRBJ1-2, with D unclear. The TCR was taken from a person aged 18 to 59 who received the Ad26.COV2.S COVID-19 vaccine or a placebo. This material consisted of peripheral blood, taken in a trial of Ad26.COV2.S vaccine versus placebo. This chain's CDR3 is CASSQDRLTSYGYTF. The CDR3 DNA follows: TGCGCCAGCAGCCAAGATCGACTCACCTCTTATGGCTACACCTTC.